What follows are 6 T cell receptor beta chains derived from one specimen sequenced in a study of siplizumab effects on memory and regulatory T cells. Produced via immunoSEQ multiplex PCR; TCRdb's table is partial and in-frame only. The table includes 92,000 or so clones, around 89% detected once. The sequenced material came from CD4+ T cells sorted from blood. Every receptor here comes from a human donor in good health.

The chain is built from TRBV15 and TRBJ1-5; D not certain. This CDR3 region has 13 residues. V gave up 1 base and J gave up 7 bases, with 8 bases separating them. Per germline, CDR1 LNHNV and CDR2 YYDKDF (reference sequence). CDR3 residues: CATSRVKAQPQHF. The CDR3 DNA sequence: TGTGCCACCAGCAGAGTGAAGGCACAGCCCCAGCATTTT.

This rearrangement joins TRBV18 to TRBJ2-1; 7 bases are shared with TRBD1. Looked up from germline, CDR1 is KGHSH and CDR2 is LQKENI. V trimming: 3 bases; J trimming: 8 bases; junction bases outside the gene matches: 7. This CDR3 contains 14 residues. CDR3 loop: CASSPRQGVDEQFF. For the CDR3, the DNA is TGTGCCAGCTCACCGAGACAGGGTGTCGATGAGCAGTTCTTC.

In nucleotides, the CDR3 is TGTGCCAGCAGCTTGGAAGGAAGCACAGATACGCAGTATTTT. It translates to CASSLEGSTDTQYF. The V gene is TRBV5-5, the J gene TRBJ2-3; D gene uncertain. CDR1 is SGHKS and CDR2 is YYEKEE in the germline V gene (reference sequence). This CDR3 contains 14 residues. The germline V and J ends were trimmed by 0 bases and 0 bases, with 5 bases remaining between them.

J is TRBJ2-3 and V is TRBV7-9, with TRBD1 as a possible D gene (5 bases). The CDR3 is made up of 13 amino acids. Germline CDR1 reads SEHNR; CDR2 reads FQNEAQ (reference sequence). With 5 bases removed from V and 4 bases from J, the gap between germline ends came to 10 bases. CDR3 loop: CASSASGSDTQYF. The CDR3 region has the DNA TGTGCCAGCAGCGCCTCAGGGTCAGATACGCAGTATTTT.

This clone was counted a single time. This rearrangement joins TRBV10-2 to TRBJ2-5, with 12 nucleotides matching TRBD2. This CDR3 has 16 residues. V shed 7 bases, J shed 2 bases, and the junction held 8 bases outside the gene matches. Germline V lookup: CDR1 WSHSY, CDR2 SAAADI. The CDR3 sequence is CASTLAGGRGQETQYF. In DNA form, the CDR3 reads TGCGCCAGCACGCTAGCGGGAGGGCGTGGTCAAGAGACCCAGTACTTC.

The CDR3 DNA sequence: TGTGCCAGCAGCGGCCGGGGATGGGAGCAGTACTTC. It yields the protein CASSGRGWEQYF. The V call is TRBV11-3, the J call TRBJ2-7; a possible D gene is TRBD2 (5 bases). The CDR3 length is 12 residues. The germline gives CDR1 SGHNT, CDR2 YENEEA. The V end was cut by 5 bases, the J end by 7 bases, with 12 bases between.